This T cell receptor beta chain appears in the sequencing data of a study of breast tumors, draining lymph nodes, adjacent tissues. Study-level results: Data fit most tumor T cells coming from lymph node, expanding in tumor. Tumor repertoires ranked between lymph nodes and nontumor tissue in diversity, with V and J gene preferences. Compared with basal-like, luminal-like tumors shared significantly more repertoire with nontumor tissue. Tumor T cell lymph node origin was a supported hypothesis, not proven.

This clonotype was picked up many times. The antigen remains undetermined. TCRdb ran MiXCR on the multiplex PCR reads and lists one entry per CDR3 protein. Here the sample spans around 230,000 distinct CDR3 sequences, 32% being singletons. The ends lost 7 bases at V and 4 bases at J; junction bases unmatched: 13. Looked up from germline, CDR1 is MNHNS and CDR2 is SASEGT. The CDR3 spans 16 residues. Breast cancer patients provided tissue from their axillary draining lymph nodes. The sequence came from a female donor with breast cancer. Some clones in this sample may be carry-over from other donors' samples. The rearrangement joins TRBV6-1 to TRBJ1-5, with 7 nucleotides matching TRBD1. The specimen sequenced was axillary lymph node tissue. The CDR3 here is CASTQGGAPGNQPQHF. The CDR3 bases are TGTGCCAGCACCCAGGGGGGGGCGCCGGGGAATCAGCCCCAGCATTTT.